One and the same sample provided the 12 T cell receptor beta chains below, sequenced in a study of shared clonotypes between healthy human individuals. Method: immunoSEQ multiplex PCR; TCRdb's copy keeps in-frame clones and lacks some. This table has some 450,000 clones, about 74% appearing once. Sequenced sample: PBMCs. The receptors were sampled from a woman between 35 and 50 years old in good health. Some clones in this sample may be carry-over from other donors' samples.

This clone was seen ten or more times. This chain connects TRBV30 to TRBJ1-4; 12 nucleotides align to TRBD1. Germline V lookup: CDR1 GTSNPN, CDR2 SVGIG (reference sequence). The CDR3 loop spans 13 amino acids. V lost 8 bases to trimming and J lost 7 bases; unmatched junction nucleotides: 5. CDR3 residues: CAGTGGRGEKLFF. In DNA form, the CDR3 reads TGTGCCGGGACAGGGGGCAGGGGTGAAAAACTGTTTTTT. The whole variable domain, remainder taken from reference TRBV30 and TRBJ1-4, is SQTIHQWPATLVQPVGSPLSLECTVEGTSNPNLYWYRQAAGRGLQLLFYSVGIGQISSEVPQNLSASRPQDRQFILSSKKLLLSDSGFYLCAGTGGRGEKLFFGSGTQLSVL.

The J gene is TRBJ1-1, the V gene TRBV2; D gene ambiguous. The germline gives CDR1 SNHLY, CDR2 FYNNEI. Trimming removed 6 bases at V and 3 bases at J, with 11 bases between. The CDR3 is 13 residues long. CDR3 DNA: TGTGCCAGCAGGACCGGAAGACACACTGAAGCTTTCTTT. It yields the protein CASRTGRHTEAFF.

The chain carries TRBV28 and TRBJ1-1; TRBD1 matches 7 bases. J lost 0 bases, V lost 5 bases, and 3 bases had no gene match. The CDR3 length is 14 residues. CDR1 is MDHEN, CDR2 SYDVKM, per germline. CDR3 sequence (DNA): TGTGCCAGCAGTCCCAGGGGGATGAACACTGAAGCTTTCTTT. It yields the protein CASSPRGMNTEAFF.

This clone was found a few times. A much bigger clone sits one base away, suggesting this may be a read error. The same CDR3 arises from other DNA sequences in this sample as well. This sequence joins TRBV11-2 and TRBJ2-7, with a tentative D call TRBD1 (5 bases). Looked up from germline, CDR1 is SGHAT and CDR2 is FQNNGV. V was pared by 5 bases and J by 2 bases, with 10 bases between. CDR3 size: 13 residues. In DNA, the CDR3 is TGTGCCAGCAGCGTGGGGCAGCCCTACGAGCAGTACTTC. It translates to CASSVGQPYEQYF.

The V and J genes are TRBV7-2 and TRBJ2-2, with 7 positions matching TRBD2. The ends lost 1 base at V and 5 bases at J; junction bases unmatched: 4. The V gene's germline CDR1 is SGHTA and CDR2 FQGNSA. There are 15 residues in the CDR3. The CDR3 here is CASSLDPAGTGELFF. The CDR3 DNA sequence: TGTGCCAGCAGCTTAGATCCAGCGGGGACCGGGGAGCTGTTTTTT.

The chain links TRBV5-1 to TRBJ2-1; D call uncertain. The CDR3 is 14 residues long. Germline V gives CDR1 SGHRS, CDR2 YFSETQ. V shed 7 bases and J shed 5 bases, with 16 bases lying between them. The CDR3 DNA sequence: TGCGCCAGCGGTCTGGGCACCACTGACAATGAGCAGTTCTTC. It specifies CASGLGTTDNEQFF.

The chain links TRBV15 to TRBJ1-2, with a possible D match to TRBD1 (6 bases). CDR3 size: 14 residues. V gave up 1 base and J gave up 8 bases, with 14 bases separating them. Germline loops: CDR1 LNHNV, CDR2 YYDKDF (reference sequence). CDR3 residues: CATSRVMGARGYTF. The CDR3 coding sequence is TGTGCCACCAGCAGAGTAATGGGGGCGCGAGGCTACACCTTC.

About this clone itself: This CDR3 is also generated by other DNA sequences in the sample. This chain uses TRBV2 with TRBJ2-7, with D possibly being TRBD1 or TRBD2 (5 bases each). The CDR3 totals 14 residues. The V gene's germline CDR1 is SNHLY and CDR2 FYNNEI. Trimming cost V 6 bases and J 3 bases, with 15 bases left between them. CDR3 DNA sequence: TGTGCCAGCAGCTGGAGTGGGGACGGCTACGAGCAGTACTTC. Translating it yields CASSWSGDGYEQYF.

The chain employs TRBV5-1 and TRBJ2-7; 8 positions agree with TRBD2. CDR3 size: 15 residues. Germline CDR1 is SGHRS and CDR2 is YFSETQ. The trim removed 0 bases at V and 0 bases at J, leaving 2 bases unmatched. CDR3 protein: CASSLDLAGSYEQYF. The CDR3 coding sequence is TGCGCCAGCAGCTTGGATCTAGCGGGCTCCTACGAGCAGTACTTC.

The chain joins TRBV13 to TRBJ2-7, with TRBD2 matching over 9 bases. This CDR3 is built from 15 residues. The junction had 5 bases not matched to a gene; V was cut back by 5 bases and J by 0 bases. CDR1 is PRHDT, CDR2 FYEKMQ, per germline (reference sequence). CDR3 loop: CASSQSGRPSYEQYF. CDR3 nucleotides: TGTGCCAGCAGCCAAAGCGGGAGGCCCTCCTACGAGCAGTACTTC.

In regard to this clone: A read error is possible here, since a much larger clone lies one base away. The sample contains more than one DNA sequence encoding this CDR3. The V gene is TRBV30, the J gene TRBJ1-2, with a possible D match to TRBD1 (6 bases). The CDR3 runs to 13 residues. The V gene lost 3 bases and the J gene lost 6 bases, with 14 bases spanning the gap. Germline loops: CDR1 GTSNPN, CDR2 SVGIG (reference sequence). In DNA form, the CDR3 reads TGTGCCTGGAGCCTCCAGGGGAACCATGGCTACACCTTC. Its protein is CAWSLQGNHGYTF.

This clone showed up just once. The CDR3: CSARRGTSGYNEQFF. The DNA for the CDR3 is TGCAGCGCCCGAAGGGGGACTAGCGGGTACAATGAGCAGTTCTTC. This chain links TRBV29-1 with TRBJ2-1; 12 bases line up with TRBD2. From germline, CDR1 is SQVTM and CDR2 ANQGSEA. The CDR3 runs to 15 residues. The junction had 8 bases not matched to a gene; V was cut back by 7 bases and J by 4 bases.